This T cell receptor (beta chain) is from a study of cytomegalovirus exposure and HLA in healthy donors. Background on the study: An early release of data contained approximately 80 million unique TCRs, which came from HLA-typed donors.

The donors (healthy individuals) were bone marrow donors. PCR primers comprised 60 Vbeta and 13 Jbeta primers. Under the authors' procedure: Some 10 million of some 80 million unique TCR beta chains were shared, per a later count. Sequencing was performed with immunoSEQ multiplex PCR; in TCRdb, only in-frame clones are kept and a portion is missing. The D gene and trimming were derived from the DNA, and the V and J assignments and clone size from that table. Of roughly 170,000 clones in the sample, around 80% were seen once. The germline V gene encodes CDR1 LNHNV and CDR2 YYDKDF (reference sequence). V was trimmed by 5 bases and J by 2 bases, leaving 12 bases between them. The CDR3 length is 14 residues.

The chain uses TRBV15 and TRBJ1-1; maybe TRBD1 (5 bases). The sample consisted of PBMCs. The TCR was taken from a woman aged 45-60 years in good health and CMV-seropositive. The CDR3 reads CATSPWTLNTEAFF. The CDR3 DNA follows: TGTGCCACCAGCCCCTGGACACTTAACACTGAAGCTTTCTTT.